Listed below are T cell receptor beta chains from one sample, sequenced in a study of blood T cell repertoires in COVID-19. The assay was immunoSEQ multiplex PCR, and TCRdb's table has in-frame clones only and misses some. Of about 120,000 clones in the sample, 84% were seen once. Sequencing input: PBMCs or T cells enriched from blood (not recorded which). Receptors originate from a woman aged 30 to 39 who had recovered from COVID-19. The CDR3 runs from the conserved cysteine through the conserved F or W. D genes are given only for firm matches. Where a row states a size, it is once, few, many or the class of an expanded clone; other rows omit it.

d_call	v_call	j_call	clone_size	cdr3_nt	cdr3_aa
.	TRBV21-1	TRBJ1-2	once	TGTGCCAGCAGCAAGGCAGGGCATTCCTATGGCTACACCTTC	CASSKAGHSYGYTF
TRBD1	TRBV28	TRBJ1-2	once	TGTGCCAGCAGAAGACAGGGGAGGGAGATCTACACCTTC	CASRRQGREIYTF
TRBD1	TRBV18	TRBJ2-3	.	TGTGCCAGCTCGCTTCCGGGACAGAATACGCAGTATTTT	CASSLPGQNTQYF
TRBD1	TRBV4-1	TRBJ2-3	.	TGCGCCAGCAAGTCACAGGGGAACACAGATACGCAGTATTTT	CASKSQGNTDTQYF
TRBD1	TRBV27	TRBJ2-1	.	TGTGCCAGCAGCTCGGACAGGGGGCCCCCGAATGAGCAGTTCTTC	CASSSDRGPPNEQFF
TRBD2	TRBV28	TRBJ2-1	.	TGTGCCACCCAGGGACTAGCCATGAGCAATGAGCAGTTCTTC	CATQGLAMSNEQFF
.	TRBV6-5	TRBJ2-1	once	TGTGCCACACGAAAAGGGGCCAATGAGCAGTTCTTC	CATRKGANEQFF
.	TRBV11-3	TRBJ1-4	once	TGTGCCAGCAGCGCAAGGGGACAAGTAAATGAAAAACTGTTTTTT	CASSARGQVNEKLFF
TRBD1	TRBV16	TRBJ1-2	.	TGTGCCAGCAGTAAAAAGGGGACAGGCTATGGCTACACCTTC	CASSKKGTGYGYTF
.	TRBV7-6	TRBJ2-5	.	TGTGCCAGCAGCTTATTGAGGGCGGCCCAAGAGACCCAGTACTTC	CASSLLRAAQETQYF
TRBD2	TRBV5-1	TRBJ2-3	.	TGCGCCAGCAGCGGGACTAGCGGGACAGATACGCAGTATTTT	CASSGTSGTDTQYF
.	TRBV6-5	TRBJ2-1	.	TGTGCCAGCAGTTTTCTACTAGGCTCCTACAATGAGCAGTTCTTC	CASSFLLGSYNEQFF
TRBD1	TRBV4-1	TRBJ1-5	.	TGCGCCAGCAGCCCGGGCAGGGGGAATAATCAGCCCCAGCATTTT	CASSPGRGNNQPQHF
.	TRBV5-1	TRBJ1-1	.	TGCGCCAGCAGCGGGACACTCACTGAAGCTTTCTTT	CASSGTLTEAFF
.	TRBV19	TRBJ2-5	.	TGTGCCAGTAGTATGGGAGGACACCAAGAGACCCAGTACTTC	CASSMGGHQETQYF
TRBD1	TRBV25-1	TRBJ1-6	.	TGTGCCAGCAGTGAGACGGGACAGTATAATTCACCCCTCCACTTT	CASSETGQYNSPLHF
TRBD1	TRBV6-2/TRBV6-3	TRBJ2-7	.	TGTGCCAGCAGCCAGACAGGGGCTGGGCAGTACTTC	CASSQTGAGQYF
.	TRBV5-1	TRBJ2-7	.	TGCGCCAGCAGCTTGGTCGCGGGCGGGGCCCGTCCCTACGAGCAGTACTTC	CASSLVAGGARPYEQYF
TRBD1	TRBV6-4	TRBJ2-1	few	TGTGCCAGCAGTGACTCGAGTGGGACAGGGGATGAGCAGTTCTTC	CASSDSSGTGDEQFF
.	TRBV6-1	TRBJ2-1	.	TGTGCCAGCAGTGAAGCGTCCACAGGGTATGAGCAGTTCTTC	CASSEASTGYEQFF
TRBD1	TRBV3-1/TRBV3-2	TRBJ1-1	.	TGTGCCAGCAGCCGCCTGACAGGGGTTGAAGCTTTCTTT	CASSRLTGVEAFF
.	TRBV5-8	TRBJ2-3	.	TGTGCCAGCAGCTCCTACCCGACTAGGGGATACACAGATACGCAGTATTTT	CASSSYPTRGYTDTQYF
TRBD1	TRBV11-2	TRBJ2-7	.	TGTGCCAGCAGCTTACAGGCGGGACAGGGGATGCACGAGCAGTACTTC	CASSLQAGQGMHEQYF
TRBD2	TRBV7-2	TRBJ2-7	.	TGTGCCAGCAGCTTACAGACTAGCGGAGCCCAAGGGGAGCAGTACTTC	CASSLQTSGAQGEQYF